The 32 T cell receptor beta chains in this list originate from one sample, sequenced in a study of blood T cell repertoires in COVID-19. The repertoire was sequenced with immunoSEQ multiplex PCR; TCRdb's copy has only in-frame clones and lacks some. In the table there are some 30,000 clones, 70% to 90% of which are singletons. Specimen: peripheral blood. The receptors originated from a woman of 80 years or more with COVID-19, enrolled during active disease.

V usage is TRBV12-3 or TRBV12-4 and J usage is TRBJ1-4, with 8 nucleotides matching TRBD1. CDR3 length: 12 residues. J lost 7 bases, V lost 6 bases, and 1 base had no gene match. The CDR3 loop reads CASRDRGEKLFF. CDR3 bases: TGTGCCAGCAGAGACAGGGGTGAAAAACTGTTTTTT.

V is TRBV7-2 and J is TRBJ1-3; no definite D call. The V gene's germline CDR1 is SGHTA and CDR2 FQGNSA. CDR3 size: 13 residues. Trimming left V 5 bases short and J 1 base short, with 6 bases between. CDR3 nucleotide sequence: TGTGCCAGCAGCCTATGGTCTGGAAACACCATATATTTT. It codes for CASSLWSGNTIYF.

The chain employs TRBV5-4 and TRBJ2-4; TRBD2 matches at 8 bases. The CDR3 consists of 15 residues. Trimming took 4 bases from V and 9 from J; bases not matched to a gene: 12. Looked up from germline, CDR1 is SGHNT and CDR2 is YYREEE (reference sequence). CDR3 sequence: CASSPPPGGARIQYF. CDR3 nucleotide sequence: TGTGCCAGCAGCCCCCCCCCGGGAGGGGCGCGCATTCAGTACTTC.

This sequence joins TRBV3-1 (or the pseudogene TRBV3-2) and TRBJ2-2; 15 bases line up with TRBD2. V dropped 4 bases and J dropped 1; count of bases not matched to a gene: 4. Per the germline V gene, CDR1 is LGHDT and CDR2 is YNNKEL (reference sequence). The CDR3 is made up of 18 amino acids. This CDR3 is CASSPGTSGGMNTGELFF. In nucleotides, the CDR3 is TGTGCCAGCAGCCCGGGGACTAGCGGGGGGATGAACACCGGGGAGCTGTTTTTT.

About this clone: This sample also contains other DNA sequences that code for the same CDR3. The genes are TRBV28 and TRBJ2-5; 9 positions match TRBD2. This CDR3 has 14 amino acids. CDR1 MDHEN and CDR2 SYDVKM come from the germline V gene. V shed 2 bases, J shed 2 bases, and the junction held 0 bases outside the gene matches. The CDR3 region has the DNA TGTGCCAGCAGTTTAAGCGGGGGGCAAGAGACCCAGTACTTC. It yields the protein CASSLSGGQETQYF.

The rearrangement joins TRBV7-2 to TRBJ1-2; D may be TRBD1 (5 bases). Trimming pared 5 bases from V and 4 bases from J, leaving 11 bases between. The CDR3 sequence is 13 residues long. Germline lookup yields CDR1 SGHTA and CDR2 FQGNSA. The CDR3: CASSQRGGYGYTF. In DNA, the CDR3 is TGTGCCAGCAGCCAAAGGGGAGGCTATGGCTACACCTTC.

The chain recombines TRBV19 with TRBJ2-4, with 7 nucleotides matching TRBD1. CDR3 length: 14 amino acids. CDR1 and CDR2 from the germline V gene are LNHDA and SQIVND (reference sequence). Trimming removed 7 bases from V and 3 bases from J; junction bases left unmatched: 6. CDR3 DNA sequence: TGTGCCAGTAAAAAAACAGGGGTCAAAAACATTCAGTACTTC. Its protein is CASKKTGVKNIQYF.

The chain employs TRBV10-1 and TRBJ2-5; maybe TRBD2 (5 bases). Trimming removed 2 bases from V and 2 bases from J, with 12 bases in between. Germline lookup yields CDR1 WNHNN and CDR2 SYGVQD (reference sequence). CDR3 length: 15 residues. The CDR3 protein is CASSEKTGMQETQYF. The CDR3 DNA reads TGCGCCAGCAGTGAGAAAACGGGGATGCAAGAGACCCAGTACTTC.

The V call is TRBV3-1 (or the pseudogene TRBV3-2), the J call TRBJ1-1; D is unresolved. Germline V gives CDR1 LGHDT, CDR2 YNNKEL (reference sequence). The V end lost 0 bases, the J end lost 7 bases, and 6 bases lay between the germline ends. There are 12 residues in the CDR3. CDR3 in amino acids: CASSQEGGEAFF. As DNA, the CDR3 is TGTGCCAGCAGCCAAGAGGGAGGTGAAGCTTTCTTT.

The table lists this clone with a few counts. The V call is TRBV6-5, the J call TRBJ2-3; 7 nucleotides align to TRBD2. CDR1 is MNHEY and CDR2 is SVGAGI in the germline V gene. V gave up 0 bases and J gave up 4 bases; unmatched junction bases: 4. CDR3 length: 15 residues. The CDR3 sequence is CASSYSGRDADTQYF. The CDR3 region has the DNA TGTGCCAGCAGTTACTCTGGGAGGGACGCAGATACGCAGTATTTT.

This rearrangement joins TRBV9 to TRBJ1-6; 10 nucleotides align to TRBD1. The length of the CDR3 is 14 residues. Germline assignment: CDR1 SGDLS and CDR2 YYNGEE. The ends lost 3 bases at V and 8 bases at J; junction bases unmatched: 2. CDR3 region: CASSEGTGDSPLHF. The CDR3 DNA follows: TGTGCCAGCAGCGAGGGGACAGGGGATTCACCCCTCCACTTT.

The chain employs TRBV9 and TRBJ2-3; D perhaps matches TRBD1 (6 bases). The V gene lost 0 bases and the J gene lost 1 base, with 9 bases spanning the gap. Germline lookup yields CDR1 SGDLS and CDR2 YYNGEE. The CDR3 consists of 15 residues. The CDR3 sequence: CASSVEGDGTDTQYF. The CDR3, as DNA: TGTGCCAGCAGCGTAGAGGGGGACGGCACAGATACGCAGTATTTT.

The V gene is TRBV10-3, the J gene TRBJ1-1; TRBD1 matches at 7 bases. The CDR3 length is 14 residues. Trimming removed 6 bases from V and 1 base from J; junction bases left unmatched: 5. The germline CDR1 and CDR2 sequences are ENHRY and SYGVKD. The CDR3 region has the DNA TGTGCCATCAGCACGACAGGGAAGAACACTGAAGCTTTCTTT. Translating gives CAISTTGKNTEAFF.

J is TRBJ2-1 and V is TRBV18, with TRBD2 identical over 10 bases. The CDR3 extends over 16 amino acids. The junction had 4 bases not matched to a gene; V was cut back by 0 bases and J by 5 bases. Germline V gene data show CDR1 as KGHSH and CDR2 as LQKENI. The CDR3 nucleotides read TGTGCCAGCTCACCACCAGCCCTAGCGGGGGACAATGAGCAGTTCTTC. It codes for CASSPPALAGDNEQFF.

The chain joins TRBV6-5 to TRBJ1-1; D might be TRBD1 (6 bases). V lost 7 bases, J lost 6 bases, and 21 bases lay in between. This CDR3 contains 15 residues. Germline-derived CDR1 and CDR2 are MNHEY and SVGAGI. CDR3 DNA sequence: TGTGCCAGCAAGACGGGGGGGCAGGAACGGCCTGAAGCTTTCTTT. Translation gives CASKTGGQERPEAFF.

The V and J genes are TRBV10-3 and TRBJ1-4; D is unclear. The CDR3 covers 13 residues. CDR1 and CDR2 (germline): ENHRY, SYGVKD. Deletions cut 7 bases from V and 0 bases from J, with 6 bases between. As DNA, the CDR3 is TGTGCCATCAAGAGTGCAACTAATGAAAAACTGTTTTTT. Translation gives CAIKSATNEKLFF.

V and J are TRBV6-1 and TRBJ2-3; 10 bases line up with TRBD1. Trimming cost V 1 base and J 5 bases; bases outside gene matches: 12. The CDR3 spans 18 residues. Per germline, CDR1 MNHNS and CDR2 SASEGT. The CDR3 sequence is CASSEVLSGDRGIDTQYF. Here the CDR3 DNA reads TGTGCCAGCAGTGAAGTGCTCTCCGGGGACAGGGGAATAGATACGCAGTATTTT.

This clone was found a few times. CDR3 amino acids: CASSFYRAADTQYF. The CDR3 bases are TGTGCCAGCAGCTTCTACAGGGCCGCAGATACGCAGTATTTT. V is TRBV11-2 and J is TRBJ2-3; D is possibly TRBD1 (6 bases). Trimming cost V 3 bases and J 4 bases, with 11 bases left between them. CDR1 SGHAT and CDR2 FQNNGV come from the germline V gene. The CDR3 length is 14 residues.

V is TRBV18 and J is TRBJ2-1, with 9 bases aligning to TRBD1. Germline trimming cut 6 bases from V and 8 bases from J; bases unmatched to any gene: 8. CDR3 size: 14 residues. Germline V gene lookup returns CDR1 KGHSH and CDR2 LQKENI. The CDR3 reads CASSPGQGVYEQFF. In DNA, the CDR3 is TGTGCCAGCTCCCCGGGACAGGGTGTGTATGAGCAGTTCTTC.

V usage is TRBV28 and J usage is TRBJ2-3, with D unresolved. V lost 10 bases to trimming and J lost 2 bases, with 10 bases between them. This CDR3 spans 12 amino acids. Germline CDR1 is MDHEN and CDR2 is SYDVKM. CDR3 amino acids: CATEVATDTQYF. The CDR3 DNA is TGTGCCACCGAGGTGGCCACAGATACGCAGTATTTT. The full variable domain, with the rest looked up from reference TRBV28 and TRBJ2-3, is DVKVTQSSRYLVKRTGEKVFLECVQDMDHENMFWYRQDPGLGLRLIYFSYDVKMKEKGDIPEGYSVSREKKERFSLILESASTNQTSMYLCATEVATDTQYFGPGTRLTVL.

This clone was recorded once. V is TRBV12-3 or TRBV12-4 and J is TRBJ1-1; 7 positions match TRBD1. The CDR3 extends over 12 amino acids. The V gene end was trimmed by 5 bases and the J gene end by 9 bases; junction bases not matched to a gene: 6. The CDR3 nucleotides read TGTGCCAGCAGTAAAGGGACAGTAAAAGCTTTCTTT. It yields the protein CASSKGTVKAFF.

The V and J genes are TRBV7-8 and TRBJ2-3, with 16 positions matching TRBD2. This CDR3 is 18 amino acids long. V dropped 5 bases and J dropped 0; count of bases not matched to a gene: 5. Looked up from germline, CDR1 is SGHVS and CDR2 is FQNEAQ. CDR3 nucleotides: TGTGCCAGCAGCAAGGGACTAGCGGGGGGGCCTAGCACAGATACGCAGTATTTT. The encoded protein is CASSKGLAGGPSTDTQYF. Drawing the rest from reference TRBV7-8 and TRBJ2-3, the complete variable domain is GAGVSQSPRYKVAKRGQDVALRCDPISGHVSLFWYQQALGQGPEFLTYFQNEAQLDKSGLPSDRFFAERPEGSVSTLKIQRTQQEDSAVYLCASSKGLAGGPSTDTQYFGPGTRLTVL.

The chain combines TRBV5-1 with TRBJ1-1, with TRBD1 identical over 8 bases. The germline gives CDR1 SGHRS, CDR2 YFSETQ. V dropped 4 bases and J dropped 1; count of bases not matched to a gene: 6. The CDR3 sequence is 15 residues long. The CDR3 DNA follows: TGCGCCAGCAGCCCGCAGGGGGCGGGGAACACTGAAGCTTTCTTT. This sequence encodes CASSPQGAGNTEAFF. The full variable domain, in which reference TRBV5-1 and TRBJ1-1 provide the parts outside the CDR3, is KAGVTQTPRYLIKTRGQQVTLSCSPISGHRSVSWYQQTPGQGLQFLFEYFSETQRNKGNFPGRFSGRQFSNSRSEMNVSTLELGDSALYLCASSPQGAGNTEAFFGQGTRLTVV.

The chain combines TRBV2 with TRBJ1-2, with 11 bases identical to TRBD1. CDR3 size: 13 residues. Germline V lookup: CDR1 SNHLY, CDR2 FYNNEI. With 7 bases clipped from V and 6 bases from J, the junction kept 4 bases outside the gene matches. The CDR3 nucleotides read TGTGCCAGCAACCGGGACAGGGGGAATGGCTACACCTTC. Protein product: CASNRDRGNGYTF.

V and J are TRBV25-1 and TRBJ1-4; no reliable D call. V was shortened by 6 bases and J by 7 bases, with 18 bases between the two germline ends. CDR1 and CDR2 from the germline V gene are MGHDK and SYGVNS. The CDR3 has 15 residues. CDR3 loop: CASRAPGQRGEKLFF. CDR3 sequence (DNA): TGTGCCAGCAGGGCCCCTGGGCAGCGGGGTGAAAAACTGTTTTTT.

The rearrangement links TRBV27 to TRBJ2-3; possible D gene TRBD1, 5 bases. Germline values: CDR1 MNHEY, CDR2 SMNVEV (reference sequence). V was pared by 2 bases and J by 6 bases, with 9 bases between. This CDR3 contains 13 residues. CDR3 residues: CASSLTGGDTQYF. The CDR3 nucleotides read TGTGCCAGCAGTTTAACAGGTGGCGATACGCAGTATTTT.

V gene TRBV4-1 combines with J gene TRBJ2-7; possibly TRBD1 for D (6 bases). The CDR3 totals 16 residues. Trimming left V 0 bases short and J 2 bases short, with 14 bases between. Germline CDR1 and CDR2: MGHRA and YSYEKL. This CDR3 is CASSQDLIGGTYEQYF. The CDR3 region has the DNA TGCGCCAGCAGCCAAGATTTGATAGGGGGAACCTACGAGCAGTACTTC.

V usage is TRBV18 and J usage is TRBJ1-1; possible D gene TRBD1, 5 bases. The germline V gene encodes CDR1 KGHSH and CDR2 LQKENI. Trimming cost V 5 bases and J 0 bases, with 7 bases left between them. This CDR3 comprises 13 residues. The CDR3, as DNA: TGTGCCAGCTCAGCAGGGATGAACACTGAAGCTTTCTTT. It is translated as CASSAGMNTEAFF.

The chain recombines TRBV7-8 with TRBJ1-2, with 9 bases aligning to TRBD1. V gave up 1 base and J gave up 2 bases; unmatched junction bases: 11. Germline CDR1 is SGHVS and CDR2 is FQNEAQ. The CDR3 spans 18 residues. The CDR3 DNA follows: TGTGCCAGCAGCTTAGGCTTTGGACAGGGGAAGTCAAACTATGGCTACACCTTC. Translated, it gives CASSLGFGQGKSNYGYTF.

The chain carries TRBV12-3 or TRBV12-4 and TRBJ1-3; no firm D call. The CDR3 totals 11 residues. Trimming pared 8 bases from V and 4 bases from J, leaving 6 bases between. The CDR3 coding sequence is TGTGCCAGCGAGCTCGGAAACACCATATATTTT. Translated: CASELGNTIYF.

This sequence joins TRBV5-4 and TRBJ1-6; TRBD1 matches 8 bases. V trimming: 5 bases; J trimming: 0 bases; junction bases outside the gene matches: 7. CDR3 length: 17 residues. Germline V CDR1 and CDR2: SGHNT, YYREEE (reference sequence). This chain's CDR3 is CASSSGGSNSYNSPLHF. CDR3 in DNA: TGTGCCAGCAGTTCAGGGGGCTCGAACTCCTATAATTCACCCCTCCACTTT.

This clone was observed a few times. The chain carries TRBV28 and TRBJ2-2; 11 positions agree with TRBD2. The CDR3 extends over 15 amino acids. J gave up 7 bases and V 6 bases, and 7 bases lay outside the gene matches. Germline lookup yields CDR1 MDHEN and CDR2 SYDVKM. The CDR3 region is CASSRRLAGFGELFF. The CDR3 DNA is TGTGCCAGCAGCCGGAGACTAGCGGGATTCGGGGAGCTGTTTTTT.